What follows describes a single T cell receptor beta chain. The junction differs from germline at one of its ends, possibly a read error. TCRdb's table, derived via immunoSEQ multiplex PCR, lists solely in-frame clones and lacks some. In the table there are 85,000 to 100,000 clones, approximately 90% of which are singletons. The CDR3 is 13 amino acids. Germline V CDR1 and CDR2: SSHAT, FNYEAQ (reference sequence). The sample comes from a study of T cells after somatic rescue of genetic block. The sample was peripheral blood mononuclear cells (PBMCs). The gene calls are TRBV7-7 and TRBJ1-1, with no clear D. This receptor was identified in a woman under 30. CDR3 sequence (DNA): TGTGCTAGCAGCCACCGGGAGGGAACTGAAGCTTTCTTT. Translation: CASSHREGTEAFF.